This T cell receptor beta chain was identified in a study of T cells in Graves' hyperthyroidism and ophthalmopathy. It was RNA transcripts that yielded the amplified TCR beta CDR3 regions. RT-PCR in the first round (using the HTBI primer set) targeted the TCR CDR3. One entry per CDR3 protein, called by TCRdb with MiXCR from the multiplex PCR reads. This sample has 650,000 to 850,000 distinct CDR3 sequences, with about 17% found just once. Germline CDR1 is LGHDT and CDR2 is YNNKEL (reference sequence). The CDR3 totals 14 residues. V was clipped by 2 bases and J by 6 bases, with 12 bases between them. This clonotype was counted only a few times.

Sequencing input: blood. The clonotype comes from a woman in her fifties or sixties with Graves' hyperthyroidism that later progressed to Graves' ophthalmopathy. V is TRBV3-1 and J is TRBJ2-3; a weak D match, TRBD2 (6 bases). The CDR3 DNA sequence: TGTGCCAGCAGCCAAAGCCGGGGGACGGATACGCAGTATTTT. Its translation is CASSQSRGTDTQYF.